The clone carrying this T cell receptor (beta chain) was recorded at least ten times. V dropped 11 bases and J dropped 2 bases, with 11 bases sitting between them. CDR3 length equals 12 residues. The germline CDR1 and CDR2 sequences are SNHLY and FYNNEI. The data belong to a study of T cells after yellow fever vaccination. TCRdb itself ran the 5' RACE reads through MiXCR, one entry per CDR3 protein. This table holds some 32,000 distinct CDR3 sequences, roughly 4.5% found once. The chain links TRBV2 to TRBJ2-3; a possible D gene is TRBD2 (5 bases). The input for sequencing was CD8+ T cells sorted from PBMCs, taken 5 days after the yellow fever booster vaccination. This clonotype originated in a man younger than 45 who received the YFV17D yellow fever vaccine. The CDR3 sequence is CALLRDTDTQYF. The CDR3 DNA follows: TGTGCCCTACTACGGGACACAGATACGCAGTATTTT.